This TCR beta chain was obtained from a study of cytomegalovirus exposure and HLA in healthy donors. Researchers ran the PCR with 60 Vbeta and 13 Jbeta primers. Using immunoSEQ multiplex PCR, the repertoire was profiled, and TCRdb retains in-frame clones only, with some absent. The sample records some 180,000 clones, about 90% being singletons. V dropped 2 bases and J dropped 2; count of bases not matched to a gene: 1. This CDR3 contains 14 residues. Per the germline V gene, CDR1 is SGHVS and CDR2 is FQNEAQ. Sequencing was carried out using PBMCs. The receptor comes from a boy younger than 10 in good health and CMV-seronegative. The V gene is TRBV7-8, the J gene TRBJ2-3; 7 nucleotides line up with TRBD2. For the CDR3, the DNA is TGTGCCAGCAGCTTAAGCGGGGACACAGATACGCAGTATTTT. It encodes CASSLSGDTDTQYF.